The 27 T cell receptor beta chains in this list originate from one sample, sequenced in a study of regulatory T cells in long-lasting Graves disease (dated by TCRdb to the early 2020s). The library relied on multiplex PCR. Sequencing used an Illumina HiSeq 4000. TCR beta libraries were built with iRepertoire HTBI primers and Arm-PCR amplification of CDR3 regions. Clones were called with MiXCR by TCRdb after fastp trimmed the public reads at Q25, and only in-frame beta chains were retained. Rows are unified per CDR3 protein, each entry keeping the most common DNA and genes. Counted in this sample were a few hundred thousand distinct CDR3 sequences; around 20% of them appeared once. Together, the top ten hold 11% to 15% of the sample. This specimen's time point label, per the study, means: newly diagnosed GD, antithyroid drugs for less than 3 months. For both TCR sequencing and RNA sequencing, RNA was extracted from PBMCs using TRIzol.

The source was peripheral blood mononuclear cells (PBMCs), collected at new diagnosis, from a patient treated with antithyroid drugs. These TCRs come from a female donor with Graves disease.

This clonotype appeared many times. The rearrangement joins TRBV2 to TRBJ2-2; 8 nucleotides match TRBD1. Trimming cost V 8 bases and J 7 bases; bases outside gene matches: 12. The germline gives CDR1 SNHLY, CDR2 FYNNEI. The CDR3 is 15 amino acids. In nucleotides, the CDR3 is TGTGCCAGCGAGAAGACAGGGGAGGTCGTCGGGGAGCTGTTTTTT. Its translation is CASEKTGEVVGELFF.

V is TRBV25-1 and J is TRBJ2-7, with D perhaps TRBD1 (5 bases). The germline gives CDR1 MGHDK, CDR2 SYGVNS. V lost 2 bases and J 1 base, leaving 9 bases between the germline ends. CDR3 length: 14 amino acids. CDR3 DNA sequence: TGTGCCAGCAGTGAACAGGGTGCATCCTACGAGCAGTACTTC. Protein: CASSEQGASYEQYF.

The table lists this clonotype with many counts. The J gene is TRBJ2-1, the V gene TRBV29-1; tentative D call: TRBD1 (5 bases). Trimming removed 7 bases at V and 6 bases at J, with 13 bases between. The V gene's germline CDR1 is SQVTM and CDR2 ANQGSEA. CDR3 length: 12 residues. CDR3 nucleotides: TGCAGCGCGAATCAGGGTGGCAATGAGCAGTTCTTC. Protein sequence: CSANQGGNEQFF.

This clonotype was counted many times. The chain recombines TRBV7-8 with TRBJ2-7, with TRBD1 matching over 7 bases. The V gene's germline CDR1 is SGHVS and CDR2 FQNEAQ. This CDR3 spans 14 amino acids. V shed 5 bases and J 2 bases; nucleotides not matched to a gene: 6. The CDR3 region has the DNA TGTGCCAGCAGCAAACAGGGGTGGGCCTACGAGCAGTACTTC. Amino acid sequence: CASSKQGWAYEQYF.

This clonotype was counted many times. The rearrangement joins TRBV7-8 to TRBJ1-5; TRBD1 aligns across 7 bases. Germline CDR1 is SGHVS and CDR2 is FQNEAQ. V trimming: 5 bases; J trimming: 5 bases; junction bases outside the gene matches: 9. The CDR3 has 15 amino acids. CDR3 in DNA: TGTGCCAGCAGCCCCAGGACAGGTTATGATCAGCCCCAGCATTTT. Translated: CASSPRTGYDQPQHF.

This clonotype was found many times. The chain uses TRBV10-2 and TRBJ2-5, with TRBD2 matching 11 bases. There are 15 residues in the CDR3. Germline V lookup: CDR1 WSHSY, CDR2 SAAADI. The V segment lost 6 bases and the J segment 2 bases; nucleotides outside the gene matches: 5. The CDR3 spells CASRGTSGAQETQYF. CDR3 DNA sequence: TGCGCCAGCAGGGGGACTAGCGGAGCACAAGAGACCCAGTACTTC.

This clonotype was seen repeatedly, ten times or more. The CDR3 loop reads CSAVMLGETQYF. In DNA form, the CDR3 reads TGCAGTGCTGTTATGCTTGGGGAGACCCAGTACTTC. The chain employs TRBV20-1 and TRBJ2-5; D gene uncertain. The V gene's germline CDR1 is DFQATT and CDR2 SNEGSKA (reference sequence). V lost 5 bases and J lost 5, with 12 bases in between. The CDR3 sequence is 12 residues long.

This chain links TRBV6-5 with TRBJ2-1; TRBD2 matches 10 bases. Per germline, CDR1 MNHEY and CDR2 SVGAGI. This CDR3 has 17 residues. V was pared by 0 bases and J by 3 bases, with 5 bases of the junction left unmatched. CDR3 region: CASSYSSRLAGYNEQFF. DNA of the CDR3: TGTGCCAGCAGTTACTCGAGTAGACTAGCGGGCTACAATGAGCAGTTCTTC.

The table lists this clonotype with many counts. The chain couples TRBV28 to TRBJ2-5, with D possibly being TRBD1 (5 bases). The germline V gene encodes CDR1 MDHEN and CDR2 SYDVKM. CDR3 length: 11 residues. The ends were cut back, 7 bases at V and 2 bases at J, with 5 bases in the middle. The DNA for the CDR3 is TGTGCCAGCACAGGGCAAGAGACCCAGTACTTC. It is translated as CASTGQETQYF.

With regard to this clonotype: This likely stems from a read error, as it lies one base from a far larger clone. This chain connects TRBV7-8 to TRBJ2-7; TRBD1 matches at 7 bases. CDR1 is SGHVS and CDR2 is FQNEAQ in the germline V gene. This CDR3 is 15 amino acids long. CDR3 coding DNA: TGTACCAGCAGCCCCACGACAGGGTCCTCCTACGAGCAGTACTTC. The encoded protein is CTSSPTTGSSYEQYF.

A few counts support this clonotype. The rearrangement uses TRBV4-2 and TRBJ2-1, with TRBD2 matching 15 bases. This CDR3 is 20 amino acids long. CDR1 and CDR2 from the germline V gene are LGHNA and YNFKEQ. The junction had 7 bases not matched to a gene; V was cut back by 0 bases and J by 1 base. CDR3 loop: CASSQERGTSGRSSYNEQFF. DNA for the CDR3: TGTGCCAGCAGCCAAGAAAGGGGGACTAGCGGGAGGAGTTCCTACAATGAGCAGTTCTTC.

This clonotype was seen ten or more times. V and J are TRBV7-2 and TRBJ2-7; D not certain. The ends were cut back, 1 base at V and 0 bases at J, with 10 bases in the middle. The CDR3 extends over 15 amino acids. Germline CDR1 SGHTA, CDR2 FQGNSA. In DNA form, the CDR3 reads TGTGCCAGCAGCTTAGTACTGGGGATCTCCTACGAGCAGTACTTC. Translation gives CASSLVLGISYEQYF.

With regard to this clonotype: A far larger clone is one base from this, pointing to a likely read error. In DNA, the CDR3 is TGTGCCAGCACGAGACTAGCGGGGGACAATGAGCAGTACTTC. Amino acids: CASTRLAGDNEQYF. The J gene is TRBJ2-7, the V gene TRBV2; 12 bases map to TRBD2. The germline V gene encodes CDR1 SNHLY and CDR2 FYNNEI. V dropped 7 bases and J dropped 7; count of bases not matched to a gene: 8. The CDR3 is made up of 14 amino acids.

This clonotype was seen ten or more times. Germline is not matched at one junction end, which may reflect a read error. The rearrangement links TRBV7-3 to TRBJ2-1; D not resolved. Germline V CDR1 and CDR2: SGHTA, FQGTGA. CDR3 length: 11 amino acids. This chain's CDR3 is CASSLTNEQFF. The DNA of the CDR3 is TGTGCCAGCAGCCTAACGAATGAGCAGTTCTTC.

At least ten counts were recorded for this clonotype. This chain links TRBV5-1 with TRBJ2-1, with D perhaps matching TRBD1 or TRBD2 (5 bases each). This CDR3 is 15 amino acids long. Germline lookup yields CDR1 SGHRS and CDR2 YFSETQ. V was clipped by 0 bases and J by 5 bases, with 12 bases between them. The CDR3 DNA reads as TGCGCCAGCAGCTTGGGTACGGGGCGGGACAATGAGCAGTTCTTC. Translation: CASSLGTGRDNEQFF. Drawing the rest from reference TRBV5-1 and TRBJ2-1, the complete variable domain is KAGVTQTPRYLIKTRGQQVTLSCSPISGHRSVSWYQQTPGQGLQFLFEYFSETQRNKGNFPGRFSGRQFSNSRSEMNVSTLELGDSALYLCASSLGTGRDNEQFFGPGTRLTVL.

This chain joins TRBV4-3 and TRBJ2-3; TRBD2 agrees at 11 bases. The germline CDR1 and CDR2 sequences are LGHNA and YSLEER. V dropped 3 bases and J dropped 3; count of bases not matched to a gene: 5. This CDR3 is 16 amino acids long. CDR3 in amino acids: CASSQVAGGRTDTQYF. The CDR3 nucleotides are TGCGCCAGCAGCCAGGTAGCGGGAGGGCGGACAGATACGCAGTATTTT.

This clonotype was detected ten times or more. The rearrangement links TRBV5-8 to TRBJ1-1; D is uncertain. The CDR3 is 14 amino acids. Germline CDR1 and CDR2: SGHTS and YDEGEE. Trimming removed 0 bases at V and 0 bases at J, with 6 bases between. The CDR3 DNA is TGTGCCAGCAGCTTGGGACATATGAACACTGAAGCTTTCTTT. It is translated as CASSLGHMNTEAFF.

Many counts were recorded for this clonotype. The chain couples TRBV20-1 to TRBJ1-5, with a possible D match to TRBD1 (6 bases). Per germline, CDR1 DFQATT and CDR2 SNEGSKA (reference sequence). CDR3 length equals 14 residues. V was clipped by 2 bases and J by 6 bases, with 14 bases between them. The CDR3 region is CSARKGTLFQPQHF. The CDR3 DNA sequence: TGCAGTGCTAGAAAGGGGACACTATTTCAGCCCCAGCATTTT.

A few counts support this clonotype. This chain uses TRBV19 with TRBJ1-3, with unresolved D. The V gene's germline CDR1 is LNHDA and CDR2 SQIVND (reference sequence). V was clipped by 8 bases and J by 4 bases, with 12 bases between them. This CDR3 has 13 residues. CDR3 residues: CASQPRAGNTIYF. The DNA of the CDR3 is TGTGCCAGTCAGCCTCGGGCCGGAAACACCATATATTTT. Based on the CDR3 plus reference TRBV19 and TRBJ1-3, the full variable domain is DGGITQSPKYLFRKEGQNVTLSCEQNLNHDAMYWYRQDPGQGLRLIYYSQIVNDFQKGDIAEGYSVSREKKESFPLTVTSAQKNPTAFYLCASQPRAGNTIYFGEGSWLTVV.

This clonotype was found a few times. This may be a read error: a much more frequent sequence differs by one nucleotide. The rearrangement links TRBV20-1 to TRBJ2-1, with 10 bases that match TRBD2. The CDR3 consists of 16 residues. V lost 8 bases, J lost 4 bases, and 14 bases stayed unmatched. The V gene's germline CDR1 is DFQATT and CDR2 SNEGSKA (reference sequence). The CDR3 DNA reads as TGCAGTACCAAACGATATAGCGGGGGGTCTTACAATGAGCAGTTCTTC. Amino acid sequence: CSTKRYSGGSYNEQFF.

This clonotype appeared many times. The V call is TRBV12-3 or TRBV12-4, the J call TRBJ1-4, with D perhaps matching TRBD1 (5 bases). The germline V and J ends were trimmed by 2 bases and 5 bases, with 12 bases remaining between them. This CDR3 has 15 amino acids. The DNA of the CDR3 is TGTGCCAGCAGTTTACGAGGGGATGGAAATGAAAAACTGTTTTTT. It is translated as CASSLRGDGNEKLFF.

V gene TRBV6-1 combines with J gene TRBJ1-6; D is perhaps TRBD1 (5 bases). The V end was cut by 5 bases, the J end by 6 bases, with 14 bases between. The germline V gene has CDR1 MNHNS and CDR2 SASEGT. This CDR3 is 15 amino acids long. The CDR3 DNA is TGTGCCAGCAGTCCCCTGGGGGACTTTAATTCACCCCTCCACTTT. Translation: CASSPLGDFNSPLHF.

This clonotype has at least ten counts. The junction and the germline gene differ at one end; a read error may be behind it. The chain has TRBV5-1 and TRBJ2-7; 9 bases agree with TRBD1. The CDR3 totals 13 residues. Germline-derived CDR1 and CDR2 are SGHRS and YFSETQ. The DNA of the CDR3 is TGCGCCAGCAGCTTGGAGGCTGACAGGGGGTTGGACTTC. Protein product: CASSLEADRGLDF.

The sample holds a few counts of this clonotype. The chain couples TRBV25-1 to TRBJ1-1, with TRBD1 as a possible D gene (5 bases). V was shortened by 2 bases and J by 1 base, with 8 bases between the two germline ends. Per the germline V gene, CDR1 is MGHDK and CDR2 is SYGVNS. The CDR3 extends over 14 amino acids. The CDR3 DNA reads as TGTGCCAGCAGTGAACCGACAGAGAACACTGAAGCTTTCTTT. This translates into CASSEPTENTEAFF. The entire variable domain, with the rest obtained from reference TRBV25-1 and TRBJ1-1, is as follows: EADIYQTPRYLVIGTGKKITLECSQTMGHDKMYWYQQDPGMELHLIHYSYGVNSTEKGDLSSESTVSRIRTEHFPLTLESARPSHTSQYLCASSEPTENTEAFFGQGTRLTVV.

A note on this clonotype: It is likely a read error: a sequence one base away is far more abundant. The DNA of the CDR3 is TGTGCCGGCAGTACAGGGTTGACCCAGTACTTC. Translation: CAGSTGLTQYF. J is TRBJ2-1 and V is TRBV11-2; D might be TRBD1 (6 bases). Gene TRBJ2-5 matches the end of the DNA better, so the J call may be wrong. The CDR3 runs 11 residues. Germline V gene sequence: CDR1 SGHAT, CDR2 FQNNGV.

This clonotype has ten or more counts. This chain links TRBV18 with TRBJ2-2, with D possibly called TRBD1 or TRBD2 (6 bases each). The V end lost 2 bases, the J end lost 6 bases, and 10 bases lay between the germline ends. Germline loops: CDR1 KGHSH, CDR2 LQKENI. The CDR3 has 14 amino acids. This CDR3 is CASSPNREAGELFF. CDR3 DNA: TGTGCCAGCTCACCAAACAGGGAGGCCGGGGAGCTGTTTTTT.

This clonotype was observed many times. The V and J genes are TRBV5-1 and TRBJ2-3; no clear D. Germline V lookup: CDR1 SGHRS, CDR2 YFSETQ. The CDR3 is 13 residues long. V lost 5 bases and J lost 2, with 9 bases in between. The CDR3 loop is CASSEVYTDTQYF. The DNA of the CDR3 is TGCGCCAGCAGTGAGGTCTACACAGATACGCAGTATTTT.